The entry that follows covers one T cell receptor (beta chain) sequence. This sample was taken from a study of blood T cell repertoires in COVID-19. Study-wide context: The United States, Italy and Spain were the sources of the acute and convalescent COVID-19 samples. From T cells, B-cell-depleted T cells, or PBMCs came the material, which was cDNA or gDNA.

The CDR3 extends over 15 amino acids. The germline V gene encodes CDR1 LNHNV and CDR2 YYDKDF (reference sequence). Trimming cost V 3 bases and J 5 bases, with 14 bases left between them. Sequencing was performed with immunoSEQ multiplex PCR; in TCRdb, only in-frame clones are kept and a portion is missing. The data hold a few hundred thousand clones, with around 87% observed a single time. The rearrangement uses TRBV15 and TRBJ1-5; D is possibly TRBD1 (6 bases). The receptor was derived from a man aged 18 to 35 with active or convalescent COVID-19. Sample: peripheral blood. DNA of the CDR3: TGTGCCACCAGCAGTCGAAGGGGGTTTCATCAGCCCCAGCATTTT. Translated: CATSSRRGFHQPQHF.